These T cell receptor beta chains were read from a single sample in a study of blood T cell repertoires in COVID-19. Using immunoSEQ multiplex PCR, the repertoire was profiled, and TCRdb retains in-frame clones only, with some absent. The sample gives some 99,000 clones, 84% of which show up once; 6.6% is in the top ten. The sample consisted of peripheral blood. The source is a woman between 50 and 59 years old with acute or convalescent COVID-19. The CDR3 runs from the conserved cysteine through the conserved F or W. Fields, in order: V gene, J gene, D gene, CDR3 protein. A D gene is named only where the DNA matches it firmly.

V: TRBV2
J: TRBJ1-1
D: NA
CDR3: CASSLGQLNTEAFF

V: TRBV10-3
J: TRBJ2-6
D: NA
CDR3: CAMQGTNSGANVLTF

V: TRBV4-1
J: TRBJ2-1
D: NA
CDR3: CASSQGGWGESYNEQFF

V: TRBV18
J: TRBJ1-6
D: NA
CDR3: CASSREGLANSPLHF

V: TRBV12-3/TRBV12-4
J: TRBJ2-7
D: NA
CDR3: CASSSSGRYEQYF

V: TRBV9
J: TRBJ1-2
D: NA
CDR3: CASSVVDRFEGTF

V: TRBV5-1
J: TRBJ1-1
D: NA
CDR3: CASSVLERNTEAFF

V: TRBV3-1/TRBV3-2
J: TRBJ2-3
D: TRBD2
CDR3: CASSQGGASGIHTQYF

V: TRBV9
J: TRBJ2-1
D: NA
CDR3: CASSTLLSSSYNEQFF

V: TRBV7-3
J: TRBJ1-2
D: NA
CDR3: CASSSGTSRGNYGYTF

V: TRBV11-2
J: TRBJ2-7
D: NA
CDR3: CASKPGLVSYEQYF

V: TRBV3-1/TRBV3-2
J: TRBJ2-3
D: NA
CDR3: CASSLQTGRGTDTQYF

V: TRBV2
J: TRBJ1-2
D: NA
CDR3: CASSGLTTNYGYTF

V: TRBV11-2
J: TRBJ2-7
D: TRBD1
CDR3: CASSSGGSQYF

V: TRBV19
J: TRBJ1-2
D: NA
CDR3: CASRIGRGSGVIRWYYGYTF

V: TRBV6-6
J: TRBJ1-1
D: NA
CDR3: CASSYSEGRTEAFF

V: TRBV10-3
J: TRBJ2-7
D: TRBD1
CDR3: CAIRGQGKNEQYF

V: TRBV30
J: TRBJ2-1
D: NA
CDR3: CAWSRGSSYNEQFF

V: TRBV19
J: TRBJ2-7
D: TRBD1
CDR3: CASSMVKAGTGKDEQYF

V: TRBV2
J: TRBJ1-1
D: TRBD1
CDR3: CASSTGTGMMNTEAFF

V: TRBV10-3
J: TRBJ1-1
D: NA
CDR3: CAISPREDTEAFF

V: TRBV16
J: TRBJ1-6
D: NA
CDR3: CASSPRGGWGSPLHF

V: TRBV2
J: TRBJ1-5
D: TRBD1
CDR3: CASSAQGGNQPQHF

V: TRBV13
J: TRBJ2-5
D: TRBD1
CDR3: CASSPSPGQGDETQYF